This is a list of T cell receptor beta chains from one sample in a study of T cells in localized non-small cell lung cancer. Method: immunoSEQ multiplex PCR; TCRdb's copy keeps in-frame clones and lacks some. The data contain roughly 39,000 clones, approximately 86% of them singletons. The starting material was peripheral blood, obtained before any cancer treatment. The source is a man aged 18-55 years with stage I lung adenocarcinoma. CDR3s include the opening cysteine and the closing phenylalanine or tryptophan. D genes are given only for firm matches. Some rows mark clone size as missing; the rest say once, few, many or name a class of expanded clone.

j_call,v_call,cdr3_length,clone_size,d_call,cdr3_aa,cdr3_nt
TRBJ1-1,TRBV7-3,13,few,NA,CASSATRNTEAFF,TGTGCCAGCAGCGCGACCAGGAACACTGAAGCTTTCTTT
TRBJ1-5,TRBV30,14,NA,NA,CAWSRVAGNQPQHF,TGTGCCTGGAGTAGGGTAGCGGGCAATCAGCCCCAGCATTTT
TRBJ2-7,TRBV28,14,once,TRBD1,CASIATGVTGEQYF,TGTGCCAGCATCGCGACAGGGGTAACCGGCGAGCAGTACTTC
TRBJ1-1,TRBV19,14,once,NA,CASSATGWNTEAFF,TGTGCCAGTAGTGCGACGGGATGGAACACTGAAGCTTTCTTT
TRBJ1-1,TRBV6-1,15,NA,TRBD1,CASRDQGQTNTEAFF,TGTGCCAGCAGAGATCAGGGACAGACGAACACTGAAGCTTTCTTT
TRBJ2-3,TRBV28,17,NA,TRBD2,CASNLYTLAGETDTQYF,TGTGCCAGCAACCTATACACCCTAGCGGGGGAAACAGATACGCAGTATTTT
TRBJ1-1,TRBV4-1,18,NA,TRBD1,CASSPNILLTGMNTEAFF,TGCGCCAGCAGCCCGAACATCCTATTGACAGGGATGAACACTGAAGCTTTCTTT
TRBJ1-1,TRBV30,18,NA,TRBD1,CAWSGLNVARQGNTEAFF,TGTGCCTGGAGTGGCCTAAATGTTGCCCGACAGGGGAACACTGAAGCTTTCTTT
TRBJ1-1,TRBV14,15,NA,NA,CASSPNNGWNTEAFF,TGTGCCAGCAGCCCCAATAACGGGTGGAACACTGAAGCTTTCTTT
TRBJ2-3,TRBV7-7,15,NA,TRBD2,CASSQSGGATDTQYF,TGTGCCAGCAGCCAGAGCGGGGGGGCGACAGATACGCAGTATTTT
TRBJ2-1,TRBV9,16,NA,TRBD1,CASSPRTGSSYNEQFF,TGTGCCAGCAGTCCGAGGACAGGAAGCTCCTACAATGAGCAGTTCTTC
TRBJ1-2,TRBV7-2,15,NA,NA,CASSLGTGGYYGYTF,TGTGCCAGCAGCTTAGGAACCGGGGGATACTATGGCTACACCTTC
TRBJ1-6,TRBV9,12,NA,NA,CASSVGGSPLHF,TGTGCCAGCAGCGTAGGTGGATCACCCCTCCACTTT
TRBJ2-7,TRBV6-5,14,NA,NA,CASSYLEGTDEQYF,TGTGCCAGCAGTTACCTCGAGGGCACCGACGAGCAGTACTTC
TRBJ2-6,TRBV9,15,once,NA,CASSTYRAGANVLTF,TGTGCCAGCAGCACATACAGGGCTGGGGCCAACGTCCTGACTTTC
TRBJ2-3,TRBV7-2,15,NA,NA,CASSLSAGGADTQYF,TGTGCCAGCAGCTTATCTGCTGGGGGCGCAGATACGCAGTATTTT
TRBJ2-5,TRBV7-2,14,NA,TRBD2,CASSLERGGETQYF,TGTGCCAGCAGCTTAGAGCGCGGGGGGGAGACCCAGTACTTC
TRBJ1-1,TRBV29-1,13,once,NA,CSVEIGGGTEAFF,TGCAGCGTTGAAATTGGGGGAGGGACTGAAGCTTTCTTT
TRBJ1-3,TRBV6-5,14,NA,NA,CASTLGGLGNTIYF,TGTGCCAGCACCCTGGGGGGGCTTGGAAACACCATATATTTT
TRBJ2-7,TRBV4-3,16,NA,NA,CASSFDEGHPSYEQYF,TGCGCCAGCAGCTTTGACGAGGGACACCCCTCCTACGAGCAGTACTTC
TRBJ2-3,TRBV5-1,15,NA,TRBD2,CASREGQGGPDTQYF,TGCGCCAGCCGGGAGGGGCAGGGAGGCCCAGATACGCAGTATTTT
TRBJ1-4,TRBV4-1,16,NA,NA,CASSQDLVRVNEKLFF,TGCGCCAGCAGCCAAGATTTGGTCAGGGTAAATGAAAAACTGTTTTTT
TRBJ1-2,TRBV9,16,NA,NA,CASSVAIEGKGYGYTF,TGTGCCAGCAGCGTAGCGATCGAGGGCAAGGGCTATGGCTACACCTTC
TRBJ2-5,TRBV6-5,14,NA,TRBD1,CASSYQDREETQYF,TGTGCCAGCAGTTACCAGGACAGGGAAGAGACCCAGTACTTC
TRBJ1-3,TRBV5-4,15,NA,NA,CASRPGGGTGNTIYF,TGTGCCAGCAGGCCCGGGGGGGGGACTGGAAACACCATATATTTT
TRBJ1-2,TRBV6-5,13,NA,TRBD1,CASRAGGDYGYTF,TGTGCCAGCAGGGCAGGGGGGGACTATGGCTACACCTTC
TRBJ1-1,TRBV10-3,14,NA,NA,CAISGAGGNTEAFF,TGTGCCATCAGTGGTGCCGGGGGGAACACTGAAGCTTTCTTT
TRBJ2-1,TRBV7-2,15,NA,TRBD2,CASSLQRGGYNEQFF,TGTGCCAGCAGCTTACAGCGGGGGGGCTACAATGAGCAGTTCTTC
TRBJ1-4,TRBV18,14,NA,NA,CASSPEGNGWKLFF,TGTGCCAGCTCACCGGAGGGGAATGGCTGGAAACTGTTTTTT
TRBJ2-2,TRBV4-3,15,NA,NA,CASSQAGTRSGELFF,TGCGCCAGCAGCCAAGCCGGGACAAGGTCCGGGGAGCTGTTTTTT
TRBJ2-7,TRBV7-6,15,NA,TRBD2,CASSLTAGGDYEQYF,TGTGCCAGCAGTCTAACGGCGGGGGGAGACTACGAGCAGTACTTC
TRBJ1-1,TRBV7-6,16,NA,NA,CASSSEIRMGNTEAFF,TGTGCCAGCAGCTCAGAAATCAGGATGGGGAACACTGAAGCTTTCTTT
TRBJ1-1,TRBV9,13,NA,NA,CASSVDRNTEAFF,TGTGCCAGCAGCGTAGACCGGAACACTGAAGCTTTCTTT